This TCR beta chain was captured in a study of CD8+ T cells in alopecia areata. Overall study context: It was oral tofacitinib, at 5 to 10 mg twice daily, that treated patients received.

cDNA serving as the sequencing template came from extracted, reverse transcribed RNA. Some clones are missing from TCRdb's copy, which holds only in-frame ones; the method was immunoSEQ multiplex PCR. The repertoire holds around 140,000 clones, with roughly 61% as singletons. Trimming shortened V by 5 bases and J by 1 base, and 11 bases separated the two germline ends. Germline lookup yields CDR1 PRHDT and CDR2 FYEKMQ (reference sequence). The CDR3 is 14 amino acids. It was from alopecia areata patients that lesional scalp punch biopsies and peripheral blood were collected. This specimen consisted of CD4+ T cells sorted from blood, obtained at week 0. This chain joins TRBV13 and TRBJ2-5; tentative D call: TRBD2 (7 bases). The TCR sequence derives from a human donor with alopecia areata. The CDR3, as DNA: TGTGCCAGCAGCGGGAGGGGGGCCCAAGAGACCCAGTACTTC. This encodes CASSGRGAQETQYF. Full variable domain (missing parts from reference TRBV13 and TRBJ2-5): AAGVIQSPRHLIKEKRETATLKCYPIPRHDTVYWYQQGPGQDPQFLISFYEKMQSDKGSIPDRFSAQQFSDYHSELNMSSLELGDSALYFCASSGRGAQETQYFGPGTRLLVL.